Listed below are T cell receptor beta chains from one sample, sequenced in a study of cytomegalovirus exposure and HLA in healthy donors. The protocol was immunoSEQ multiplex PCR, while the TCRdb copy is restricted to in-frame clones and leaves out a portion. The sample has 130,000 to 150,000 clones, 80% to 90% seen once. The sequenced material came from PBMCs. Receptors were obtained from a man between 18 and 35 years old in good health and CMV-seropositive. Both conserved end residues are part of each CDR3.

CDR3 length: 15
J gene: TRBJ1-1
V gene: TRBV9
CDR3 protein: CASSRQTGWNTEAFF

CDR3 length: 16
J gene: TRBJ2-1
V gene: TRBV13
CDR3 protein: CASSYILAGVDNEQFF

CDR3 length: 11
J gene: TRBJ1-2
V gene: TRBV6-5
CDR3 protein: CASSQGIGYTF

CDR3 length: 14
J gene: TRBJ2-7
V gene: TRBV6-6
CDR3 protein: CASRPPSGRWEQYF

CDR3 length: 18
J gene: TRBJ2-7
V gene: TRBV5-4
CDR3 protein: CASSFSRRFGGTDYEQYF

CDR3 length: 19
J gene: TRBJ2-1
V gene: TRBV13
CDR3 protein: CASSSTGLAGATQYNEQFF

CDR3 length: 13
J gene: TRBJ2-1
V gene: TRBV5-1
CDR3 protein: CASRTGLENEQFF

CDR3 length: 15
J gene: TRBJ2-5
V gene: TRBV5-8
CDR3 protein: CASSLGLAVEETQYF

CDR3 length: 14
J gene: TRBJ2-7
V gene: TRBV7-7
CDR3 protein: CASSLEQGAYEQYF

CDR3 length: 14
J gene: TRBJ2-7
V gene: TRBV2
CDR3 protein: CASSEQGMTYEQYF

CDR3 length: 16
J gene: TRBJ1-2
V gene: TRBV7-9
CDR3 protein: CASSPGGFSPNYGYTF

CDR3 length: 12
J gene: TRBJ2-7
V gene: TRBV5-6
CDR3 protein: CASITRGREQYF

CDR3 length: 13
J gene: TRBJ2-7
V gene: TRBV6-6
CDR3 protein: CASSYRTPYEQYF

CDR3 length: 12
J gene: TRBJ2-2
V gene: TRBV6-6
CDR3 protein: CASSLTDGELFF

CDR3 length: 17
J gene: TRBJ2-3
V gene: TRBV9
CDR3 protein: CASSVGSLAGITDTQYF

CDR3 length: 14
J gene: TRBJ1-1
V gene: TRBV28
CDR3 protein: CASRLAGQFYEAFF

CDR3 length: 15
J gene: TRBJ1-1
V gene: TRBV15
CDR3 protein: CATSSRQGMNTEAFF

CDR3 length: 12
J gene: TRBJ1-4
V gene: TRBV30
CDR3 protein: CAWGRTNEKLFF

CDR3 length: 15
J gene: TRBJ2-2
V gene: TRBV29-1
CDR3 protein: CSAGQQGADTGELFF